This passage covers 6 T cell receptor beta chains from one sample sequenced in a study of cytomegalovirus exposure and HLA in healthy donors. The PCR employed 60 Vbeta primers together with 13 Jbeta primers. TCRdb's table, derived via immunoSEQ multiplex PCR, lists solely in-frame clones and lacks some. The sample holds about 120,000 clones, 8% to 11% seen once. Sequencing was performed on PBMCs. These TCRs come from a woman aged 18-29 years in good health and CMV-seropositive.

This clone has just a few counts. The V call is TRBV28, the J call TRBJ1-2; 9 positions agree with TRBD1. The ends lost 5 bases at V and 7 bases at J; junction bases unmatched: 20. Germline V gene lookup returns CDR1 MDHEN and CDR2 SYDVKM. The CDR3 contains 18 residues. The chain's CDR3 is CASSPTSHRDRESGGYTF. In nucleotides, the CDR3 is TGTGCCAGCAGTCCAACCTCACATAGGGACAGGGAGTCGGGTGGCTACACCTTC.

In this sample, this clone turned up many times. This rearrangement joins TRBV2 to TRBJ1-4; no definite D call. In germline, CDR1 is SNHLY, CDR2 FYNNEI. The CDR3 covers 12 residues. The germline V and J ends were trimmed by 6 bases and 11 bases, with 13 bases remaining between them. CDR3 in DNA: TGTGCCAGCAGCCCCAAAAACTGGAAACTGTTTTTT. Translation gives CASSPKNWKLFF.

The J gene is TRBJ2-2, the V gene TRBV18, with 12 bases identical to TRBD2. The V segment lost 5 bases and the J segment 5 bases; nucleotides outside the gene matches: 6. Germline V gene data show CDR1 as KGHSH and CDR2 as LQKENI. CDR3 length: 16 amino acids. The CDR3 here is CASSASTSGSTGELFF. The CDR3 nucleotides are TGTGCCAGCTCAGCGTCGACTAGCGGGAGTACCGGGGAGCTGTTTTTT.

This clone was counted only a few times. V and J are TRBV27 and TRBJ2-1, with a possible D match to TRBD1 (6 bases). V was shortened by 5 bases and J by 0 bases, with 14 bases between the two germline ends. CDR1 is MNHEY and CDR2 is SMNVEV in the germline V gene (reference sequence). CDR3 size: 16 residues. The CDR3 loop reads CASSPDSTLSYNEQFF. CDR3 bases: TGTGCCAGCAGTCCGGACAGTACTCTCTCCTACAATGAGCAGTTCTTC.

A few counts support this clone. The gene calls are TRBV13 and TRBJ1-4; D call uncertain. The V gene lost 4 bases and the J gene lost 0 bases, with 9 bases spanning the gap. Looked up from germline, CDR1 is PRHDT and CDR2 is FYEKMQ (reference sequence). The CDR3 extends over 15 amino acids. CDR3 DNA: TGTGCCAGCAGCTCCAATAGAGCAACTAATGAAAAACTGTTTTTT. Translated, it gives CASSSNRATNEKLFF.

The V call is TRBV28, the J call TRBJ1-5, with 10 nucleotides matching TRBD1. Per the germline V gene, CDR1 is MDHEN and CDR2 is SYDVKM. The CDR3 consists of 15 residues. The V gene end was trimmed by 6 bases and the J gene end by 5 bases; junction bases not matched to a gene: 7. CDR3 nucleotide sequence: TGTGCCAGCAGATGGACAGGGGGAGATCATCAGCCCCAGCATTTT. Its translation: CASRWTGGDHQPQHF. Using reference TRBV28 and TRBJ1-5 for the parts outside the CDR3, the full variable domain is DVKVTQSSRYLVKRTGEKVFLECVQDMDHENMFWYRQDPGLGLRLIYFSYDVKMKEKGDIPEGYSVSREKKERFSLILESASTNQTSMYLCASRWTGGDHQPQHFGDGTRLSIL.